The 8 T cell receptor beta chains below were found in one sample sequenced in a study of blood T cell repertoires in COVID-19. Sequenced by immunoSEQ multiplex PCR; TCRdb stores in-frame clones only, minus some. Among roughly 45,000 clones, roughly 90% were seen once, and the ten largest hold about 0.36%. Sample: peripheral blood. The receptors were sampled from a human donor in a cohort sampled during active COVID-19.

This chain connects TRBV5-4 to TRBJ1-1, with 7 nucleotides matching TRBD1. This CDR3 comprises 17 residues. Per the germline V gene, CDR1 is SGHNT and CDR2 is YYREEE (reference sequence). With V trimmed by 4 bases and J by 1 base, 13 bases remained unmatched. In DNA form, the CDR3 reads TGTGCCAGCAGCGGACGATACAGGGGTCTGGAGAACACTGAAGCTTTCTTT. Amino acids: CASSGRYRGLENTEAFF.

The chain employs TRBV4-1 and TRBJ1-4; D possibly corresponds to TRBD1 (6 bases). Germline-derived CDR1 and CDR2 are MGHRA and YSYEKL. V was clipped by 1 base and J by 1 base, with 13 bases between them. The CDR3 runs 17 residues. The CDR3 DNA sequence: TGCGCCAGCAGCCAAGTAATACAACAGGGAACTAATGAAAAACTGTTTTTT. It yields the protein CASSQVIQQGTNEKLFF.

The chain uses TRBV14 and TRBJ1-2; D is uncertain. Trimming shortened V by 3 bases and J by 4 bases, and 15 bases separated the two germline ends. The CDR3 runs to 15 residues. The germline CDR1 and CDR2 sequences are SGHDN and FVKESK. The CDR3, as DNA: TGTGCCAGCAGCCAGTATGACCGGGAATCCTATGGCTACACCTTC. Translation: CASSQYDRESYGYTF. The whole variable domain, remainder taken from reference TRBV14 and TRBJ1-2, is EAGVTQFPSHSVIEKGQTVTLRCDPISGHDNLYWYRRVMGKEIKFLLHFVKESKQDESGMPNNRFLAERTGGTYSTLKVQPAELEDSGVYFCASSQYDRESYGYTFGSGTRLTVV.

The chain recombines TRBV19 with TRBJ1-2; D is ambiguous. The germline V and J ends were trimmed by 5 bases and 6 bases, with 10 bases remaining between them. The CDR3 contains 12 residues. CDR1 and CDR2 (germline): LNHDA, SQIVND (reference sequence). The CDR3 loop reads CASSYSYHGYTF. The CDR3 region has the DNA TGTGCCAGTAGTTACAGCTACCATGGCTACACCTTC.

This chain connects TRBV9 to TRBJ1-5; D call uncertain. V dropped 0 bases and J dropped 5 bases, with 9 bases sitting between them. Germline CDR1 reads SGDLS; CDR2 reads YYNGEE. CDR3 length: 14 residues. The chain's CDR3 is CASSVDPGYQPQHF. The CDR3 DNA follows: TGTGCCAGCAGCGTAGATCCCGGGTATCAGCCCCAGCATTTT.

The genes are TRBV9 and TRBJ2-7; tentatively, D is TRBD1 (7 bases). Trimming took 3 bases from V and 3 from J, leaving 13 bases between them. In germline, CDR1 is SGDLS, CDR2 YYNGEE. The CDR3 runs 14 residues. In nucleotides, the CDR3 is TGTGCCAGCAGCGCAGGGGGGCTGGTCTACGAGCAGTACTTC. Amino acids: CASSAGGLVYEQYF.

This clone was seen a single time. The chain uses TRBV18 and TRBJ1-2; weak D call: TRBD1 (5 bases). Per the germline V gene, CDR1 is KGHSH and CDR2 is LQKENI. This CDR3 is 13 amino acids long. Trimming removed 6 bases from V and 8 bases from J, with 16 bases in between. The CDR3 nucleotides are TGTGCCAGCTCCCCCCAGGTGACAGAAGGCTACACCTTC. It encodes CASSPQVTEGYTF.

The chain combines TRBV16 with TRBJ1-2; D is undetermined. This CDR3 has 14 residues. The germline gives CDR1 KGHSY, CDR2 FQNENV. V was cut by 0 bases and J by 8 bases, with 13 bases left in between. The CDR3 DNA reads as TGTGCCAGCAGCCAATCGGGAAGAGCGGTGGGCTACACCTTC. This gives the protein CASSQSGRAVGYTF.